The present entry profiles one T cell receptor beta chain with its context. Antigen specificity is unknown. Cells are PBMCs isolated from roughly 9.3 ml of fresh blood. These data originate in a study of T cells in Graves' hyperthyroidism and ophthalmopathy. RNA transcripts provided the source from which TCR beta CDR3 regions were amplified. With the HTBI primer set, the TCR CDR3 went through a first round of RT-PCR. In TCRdb, the multiplex PCR reads were re-called with MiXCR into one record per CDR3 protein. This repertoire shows a few hundred thousand distinct CDR3 sequences, 22% found once; its top ten account for over 55%. V shed 3 bases and J 4 bases; nucleotides not matched to a gene: 7. This CDR3 contains 15 residues. Germline CDR1 SNHLY, CDR2 FYNNEI. Notes on the study in general: The authors' 13 V-J model separated ophthalmopathy from stable hyperthyroidism. Peripheral blood also featured most of the thyroid clonotypes expanded above 0.001.

The rearrangement uses TRBV2 and TRBJ1-2; TRBD1 matches 8 bases. This TCR was recovered from a man aged 25 to 40 with Graves' ophthalmopathy. Material: blood. CDR3 sequence: CASSDQGARGYGYTF. The CDR3 bases are TGTGCCAGCAGTGACCAGGGGGCCCGAGGCTATGGCTACACCTTC.